This is a list of T cell receptor beta chains from one sample in a study of tumor-infiltrating lymphocytes in primary liver carcinoma. TCRdb passed the multiplex PCR reads through MiXCR, listing each CDR3 protein once. The data contain some 20,000 distinct CDR3 sequences, roughly 80% of them singletons. Sequencing was carried out using liver tumor tissue from sampling region 4. Every receptor here comes from a woman aged 25 to 39 with primary liver carcinoma and hepatitis B virus infection. Each CDR3 is given with its conserved first and last residue. A D gene is named only where the DNA matches it firmly. Clone sizes are given selectively: once, few, many, or a class where the clone is expanded.

clone size: many
V gene: TRBV11-2
D gene: TRBD1
J gene: TRBJ1-6
CDR3 length: 14
CDR3 DNA: TGTGCCAGCAGCCTACAGGGGGCGAATTCACCCCTCCACTTT
CDR3 protein: CASSLQGANSPLHF

clone size: .
V gene: TRBV4-2
D gene: TRBD1
J gene: TRBJ2-7
CDR3 length: 18
CDR3 DNA: TGTACCAGCAGCCAGGAACACCGAGGACAGGGGGGACCGCGCGACCAGTACTTC
CDR3 protein: CTSSQEHRGQGGPRDQYF

clone size: once
V gene: TRBV5-8
D gene: .
J gene: TRBJ1-1
CDR3 length: 14
CDR3 DNA: TGTACCAGTGGAGGAGGAGGTCGCCACACTGAAGCTTTCTTT
CDR3 protein: CTSGGGGRHTEAFF

clone size: large
V gene: TRBV12-3/TRBV12-4
D gene: .
J gene: TRBJ2-3
CDR3 length: 13
CDR3 DNA: TGTGCCAGCAGTTATCAGTACACAGATACGCAGTATTTT
CDR3 protein: CASSYQYTDTQYF

clone size: .
V gene: TRBV11-3
D gene: .
J gene: TRBJ2-1
CDR3 length: 17
CDR3 DNA: TGTGCTAGCAGCTTAGATCTGGCAGGGAGCTCCTATAATGAGGAGTTCTTC
CDR3 protein: CASSLDLAGSSYNEEFF

clone size: .
V gene: TRBV11-3
D gene: TRBD2
J gene: TRBJ2-1
CDR3 length: 15
CDR3 DNA: TGTGCCAGCAGCCGACTAGCGGCTGGGGGGTACGAGCAGTTGTTC
CDR3 protein: CASSRLAAGGYEQLF

clone size: .
V gene: TRBV4-1
D gene: .
J gene: TRBJ1-4
CDR3 length: 10
CDR3 DNA: TGCGCCGGTGACTATGAAAAACTATTTTTT
CDR3 protein: CAGDYEKLFF

clone size: .
V gene: TRBV4-3
D gene: .
J gene: TRBJ2-3
CDR3 length: 18
CDR3 DNA: TGCGCCAGCAGCCAGTCGGCCTGGCTGGGTGATCCCGGTGATATGCAGTATTTT
CDR3 protein: CASSQSAWLGDPGDMQYF

clone size: .
V gene: TRBV13
D gene: .
J gene: TRBJ1-1
CDR3 length: 17
CDR3 DNA: TGTACCAGCAGCTTAGGAGGGTTTGTTATTGGGGGCATTGAAGCTTTCTTT
CDR3 protein: CTSSLGGFVIGGIEAFF

clone size: .
V gene: TRBV28
D gene: .
J gene: TRBJ1-5
CDR3 length: 12
CDR3 DNA: TGTACCAGCAGTGTCTCCGGGGCAGACCAGCATTTT
CDR3 protein: CTSSVSGADQHF

clone size: .
V gene: TRBV4-3
D gene: .
J gene: TRBJ1-6
CDR3 length: 15
CDR3 DNA: TGCGTCAGCAGCCAGGAGAGCTCCTATAATTCACCCCTCTACTTT
CDR3 protein: CVSSQESSYNSPLYF

clone size: once
V gene: TRBV11-1
D gene: .
J gene: TRBJ2-3
CDR3 length: 19
CDR3 DNA: TGTGCCAGCAGCTCTGGGGGAGGCTCTGTTGGAGCCCTCACATATACGCAGTATTTT
CDR3 protein: CASSSGGGSVGALTYTQYF

clone size: .
V gene: TRBV11-3
D gene: .
J gene: TRBJ1-1
CDR3 length: 14
CDR3 DNA: TGTGCAAGCAGCTTAAAAGTGGCGGTCACTGAAGCTCTCTTT
CDR3 protein: CASSLKVAVTEALF

clone size: .
V gene: TRBV6-1
D gene: TRBD1
J gene: TRBJ1-4
CDR3 length: 14
CDR3 DNA: TGTGCCAACAGTCCCCGGACAGGCGGTGAAAAACTGTTTTTT
CDR3 protein: CANSPRTGGEKLFF

clone size: many
V gene: TRBV29-1
D gene: .
J gene: TRBJ1-1
CDR3 length: 12
CDR3 DNA: TGCAGCGTTGGGAAGGGGAGCACTGAAGCTTTCTTT
CDR3 protein: CSVGKGSTEAFF

clone size: .
V gene: TRBV5-6
D gene: .
J gene: TRBJ1-1
CDR3 length: 13
CDR3 DNA: TGTGCCAGCAGCTTTGCCGGTACCACTGAAGCTTTGTTT
CDR3 protein: CASSFAGTTEALF

clone size: .
V gene: TRBV13
D gene: .
J gene: TRBJ1-1
CDR3 length: 14
CDR3 DNA: TGTGCCAGCAGGAGAGGGGATGCAAACACCGAAGCTTTCTTT
CDR3 protein: CASRRGDANTEAFF